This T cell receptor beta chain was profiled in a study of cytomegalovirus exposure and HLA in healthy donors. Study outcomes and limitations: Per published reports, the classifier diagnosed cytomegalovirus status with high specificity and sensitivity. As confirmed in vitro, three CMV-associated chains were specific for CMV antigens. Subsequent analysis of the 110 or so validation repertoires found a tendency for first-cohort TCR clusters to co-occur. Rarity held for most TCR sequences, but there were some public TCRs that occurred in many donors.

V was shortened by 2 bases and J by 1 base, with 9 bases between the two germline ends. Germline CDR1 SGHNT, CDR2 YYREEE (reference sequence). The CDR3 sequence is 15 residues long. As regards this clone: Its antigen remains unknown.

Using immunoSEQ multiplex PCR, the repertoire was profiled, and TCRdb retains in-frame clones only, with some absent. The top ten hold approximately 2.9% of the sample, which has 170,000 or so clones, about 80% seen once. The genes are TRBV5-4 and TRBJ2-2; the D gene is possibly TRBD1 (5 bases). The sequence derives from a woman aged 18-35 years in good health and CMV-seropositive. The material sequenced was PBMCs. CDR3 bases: TGTGCCAGCAGCTTTAGGGGCAGGAACACCGGGGAGCTGTTTTTT. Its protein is CASSFRGRNTGELFF.